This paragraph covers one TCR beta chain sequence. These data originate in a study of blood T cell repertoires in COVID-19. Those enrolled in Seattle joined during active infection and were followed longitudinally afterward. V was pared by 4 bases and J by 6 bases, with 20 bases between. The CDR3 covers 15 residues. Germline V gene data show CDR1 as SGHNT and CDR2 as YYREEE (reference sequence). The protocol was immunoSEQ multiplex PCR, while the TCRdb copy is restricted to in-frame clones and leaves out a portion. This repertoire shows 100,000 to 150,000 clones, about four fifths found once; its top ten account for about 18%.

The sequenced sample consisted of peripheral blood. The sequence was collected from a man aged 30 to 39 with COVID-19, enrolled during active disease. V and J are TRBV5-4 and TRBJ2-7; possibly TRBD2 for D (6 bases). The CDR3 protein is CASSLGLGGVFEQYF. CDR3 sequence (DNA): TGTGCCAGCAGCCTGGGGCTGGGGGGAGTTTTCGAGCAGTACTTC.